Below are 12 T cell receptor beta chains sequenced from a single sample in a study of shared clonotypes between healthy human individuals. Method: immunoSEQ multiplex PCR; TCRdb's copy keeps in-frame clones and lacks some. The profile covers roughly 1,100,000 clones, with about 74% appearing a single time and roughly 1.5% taken by the ten largest. Sequencing input: memory CD4+ T cells sorted from blood. The subset is: CD45RA-negative fraction. These receptors all stem from a man in his late teens or twenties in good health.

This clone showed up just a few times. The chain links TRBV6-1 to TRBJ1-2; D uncertain. This CDR3 contains 11 residues. Germline CDR1 is MNHNS and CDR2 is SASEGT. With 6 bases removed from V and 4 bases from J, the gap between germline ends came to 6 bases. CDR3 loop: CASRTVYGYTF. The CDR3 DNA sequence: TGTGCCAGCAGAACGGTCTATGGCTACACCTTC.

This clone appeared once. The gene calls are TRBV27 and TRBJ2-7, with 9 bases matching TRBD2. Germline CDR1 reads MNHEY; CDR2 reads SMNVEV (reference sequence). The length of the CDR3 is 14 residues. The ends lost 7 bases at V and 5 bases at J; junction bases unmatched: 9. In DNA, the CDR3 is TGTGCCAGCACCCGAAGCGGGAGGTCGGACGAGCAGTACTTC. It specifies CASTRSGRSDEQYF.

This clone was recorded only once. V is TRBV18 and J is TRBJ2-3; 14 nucleotides match TRBD2. Looked up from germline, CDR1 is KGHSH and CDR2 is LQKENI. This CDR3 has 15 residues. The ends lost 3 bases at V and 4 bases at J; junction bases unmatched: 0. CDR3 in DNA: TGTGCCAGCTCACCGACTAGCGGGAGGGCAGATACGCAGTATTTT. Translating gives CASSPTSGRADTQYF.

The chain is built from TRBV30 and TRBJ2-1; D unresolved. The ends were cut back, 4 bases at V and 5 bases at J, with 15 bases in the middle. Germline V gives CDR1 GTSNPN, CDR2 SVGIG (reference sequence). CDR3 length: 14 amino acids. CDR3 bases: TGTGCCTGGACGGCGTCTGCACGAAACAATGAGCAGTTCTTC. It yields the protein CAWTASARNNEQFF.

The CDR3 here is CASSLEASRDEQYF. The CDR3 DNA sequence: TGCGCCAGCAGCTTGGAGGCAAGCCGGGACGAGCAGTACTTC. The genes are TRBV5-1 and TRBJ2-7; unclear D gene. The CDR3 length is 14 residues. From germline, CDR1 is SGHRS and CDR2 YFSETQ. V was pared by 0 bases and J by 5 bases, with 12 bases between.

The chain is built from TRBV15 and TRBJ2-2, with TRBD1 matching over 7 bases. Unmatched junction bases numbered 8, after V lost 3 bases and J lost 7 bases. Germline CDR1 LNHNV, CDR2 YYDKDF (reference sequence). This CDR3 is built from 15 residues. CDR3 residues: CATSRGDRVNGELFF. In DNA, the CDR3 is TGTGCCACCAGCAGGGGAGACAGGGTAAACGGGGAGCTGTTTTTT. Variable domain in full (rest from reference TRBV15 and TRBJ2-2): DAMVIQNPRYQVTQFGKPVTLSCSQTLNHNVMYWYQQKSSQAPKLLFHYYDKDFNNEADTPDNFQSRRPNTSFCFLDIRSPGLGDTAMYLCATSRGDRVNGELFFGEGSRLTVL.

This clone was detected once. This chain uses TRBV10-3 with TRBJ1-2; possibly TRBD1 for D (5 bases). Per germline, CDR1 ENHRY and CDR2 SYGVKD. The CDR3 has 13 amino acids. Trimming removed 3 bases from V and 6 bases from J, with 11 bases in between. The CDR3 DNA is TGTGCCATCAGTGAATGGGGCGAGGATGGCTACACCTTC. This gives the protein CAISEWGEDGYTF.

The genes are TRBV30 and TRBJ2-7; D gene uncertain. The germline V gene has CDR1 GTSNPN and CDR2 SVGIG (reference sequence). The CDR3 has 14 residues. Trimming removed 1 base at V and 4 bases at J, with 14 bases between. The CDR3 DNA sequence: TGTGCCTGGAGTGGGGTTGGGTATGGATACGAGCAGTACTTC. Encoded protein: CAWSGVGYGYEQYF.

This clone was found once. The chain carries TRBV9 and TRBJ1-4; D may be TRBD1 (5 bases). Per germline, CDR1 SGDLS and CDR2 YYNGEE. Trimming took off 0 bases at V and 4 bases at J, with 7 bases between the two ends. The CDR3 is made up of 14 amino acids. The CDR3 DNA is TGTGCCAGCAGCGTAGGCGGGGGTAATGAAAAACTGTTTTTT. This translates into CASSVGGGNEKLFF. Filled out from reference TRBV9 and TRBJ1-4, the complete variable domain reads DSGVTQTPKHLITATGQRVTLRCSPRSGDLSVYWYQQSLDQGLQFLIQYYNGEERAKGNILERFSAQQFPDLHSELNLSSLELGDSALYFCASSVGGGNEKLFFGSGTQLSVL.

The chain joins TRBV18 to TRBJ1-2, with D possibly being TRBD1 (5 bases). CDR1 and CDR2 (germline): KGHSH, LQKENI. V was pared by 2 bases and J by 8 bases, with 12 bases between. There are 13 residues in the CDR3. CDR3 amino acids: CASSPDSLGGYTF. CDR3 coding DNA: TGTGCCAGCTCACCAGACAGCCTGGGGGGCTACACCTTC.

The chain joins TRBV2 to TRBJ2-3; perhaps TRBD1 as D (6 bases). The germline V gene has CDR1 SNHLY and CDR2 FYNNEI. The CDR3 spans 15 residues. The V and J ends lost 8 bases and 1 base respectively, with 16 bases between them. In DNA, the CDR3 is TGTGCCAGCGGCCACAGGGTTTTTGGCACAGATACGCAGTATTTT. Protein sequence: CASGHRVFGTDTQYF.

CDR3 bases: TGTGCCAGCAGTGAAACAGGGGGCCTTTCTGGAAACACCATATATTTT. Translated, it gives CASSETGGLSGNTIYF. The V and J genes are TRBV6-1 and TRBJ1-3; 9 nucleotides align to TRBD1. There are 16 residues in the CDR3. V shed 2 bases and J 1 base; nucleotides not matched to a gene: 3. From germline, CDR1 is MNHNS and CDR2 SASEGT.